The clone carrying this T cell receptor (beta chain) was seen just once. This specimen belongs to a study of blood T cell repertoires in COVID-19. One Seattle source followed patients from active infection through their disease course. The V gene's germline CDR1 is LGHNA and CDR2 YNFKEQ. V lost 3 bases and J lost 3; bases outside the gene matches: 3. This CDR3 region has 16 residues. Authors' analysis steps: Amplified reference gene primers provided the basis for estimating nucleated cell counts. Repertoires were generated with immunoSEQ multiplex PCR, while TCRdb's copy carries only in-frame clones and drops some. V, J and clone size derive from that table, while D and trimming were established from the DNA sequence. The data hold 160,000 or so clones, with approximately 87% observed a single time.

This chain connects TRBV4-2 to TRBJ2-3; 13 nucleotides line up with TRBD2. The sequenced material came from peripheral blood. The TCR originated in a woman in her sixties or seventies with COVID-19, enrolled during active disease. In DNA form, the CDR3 reads TGTGCCAGCAGCCAGTTGACTAGCGGGGGGACAGATACGCAGTATTTT. This translates into CASSQLTSGGTDTQYF.